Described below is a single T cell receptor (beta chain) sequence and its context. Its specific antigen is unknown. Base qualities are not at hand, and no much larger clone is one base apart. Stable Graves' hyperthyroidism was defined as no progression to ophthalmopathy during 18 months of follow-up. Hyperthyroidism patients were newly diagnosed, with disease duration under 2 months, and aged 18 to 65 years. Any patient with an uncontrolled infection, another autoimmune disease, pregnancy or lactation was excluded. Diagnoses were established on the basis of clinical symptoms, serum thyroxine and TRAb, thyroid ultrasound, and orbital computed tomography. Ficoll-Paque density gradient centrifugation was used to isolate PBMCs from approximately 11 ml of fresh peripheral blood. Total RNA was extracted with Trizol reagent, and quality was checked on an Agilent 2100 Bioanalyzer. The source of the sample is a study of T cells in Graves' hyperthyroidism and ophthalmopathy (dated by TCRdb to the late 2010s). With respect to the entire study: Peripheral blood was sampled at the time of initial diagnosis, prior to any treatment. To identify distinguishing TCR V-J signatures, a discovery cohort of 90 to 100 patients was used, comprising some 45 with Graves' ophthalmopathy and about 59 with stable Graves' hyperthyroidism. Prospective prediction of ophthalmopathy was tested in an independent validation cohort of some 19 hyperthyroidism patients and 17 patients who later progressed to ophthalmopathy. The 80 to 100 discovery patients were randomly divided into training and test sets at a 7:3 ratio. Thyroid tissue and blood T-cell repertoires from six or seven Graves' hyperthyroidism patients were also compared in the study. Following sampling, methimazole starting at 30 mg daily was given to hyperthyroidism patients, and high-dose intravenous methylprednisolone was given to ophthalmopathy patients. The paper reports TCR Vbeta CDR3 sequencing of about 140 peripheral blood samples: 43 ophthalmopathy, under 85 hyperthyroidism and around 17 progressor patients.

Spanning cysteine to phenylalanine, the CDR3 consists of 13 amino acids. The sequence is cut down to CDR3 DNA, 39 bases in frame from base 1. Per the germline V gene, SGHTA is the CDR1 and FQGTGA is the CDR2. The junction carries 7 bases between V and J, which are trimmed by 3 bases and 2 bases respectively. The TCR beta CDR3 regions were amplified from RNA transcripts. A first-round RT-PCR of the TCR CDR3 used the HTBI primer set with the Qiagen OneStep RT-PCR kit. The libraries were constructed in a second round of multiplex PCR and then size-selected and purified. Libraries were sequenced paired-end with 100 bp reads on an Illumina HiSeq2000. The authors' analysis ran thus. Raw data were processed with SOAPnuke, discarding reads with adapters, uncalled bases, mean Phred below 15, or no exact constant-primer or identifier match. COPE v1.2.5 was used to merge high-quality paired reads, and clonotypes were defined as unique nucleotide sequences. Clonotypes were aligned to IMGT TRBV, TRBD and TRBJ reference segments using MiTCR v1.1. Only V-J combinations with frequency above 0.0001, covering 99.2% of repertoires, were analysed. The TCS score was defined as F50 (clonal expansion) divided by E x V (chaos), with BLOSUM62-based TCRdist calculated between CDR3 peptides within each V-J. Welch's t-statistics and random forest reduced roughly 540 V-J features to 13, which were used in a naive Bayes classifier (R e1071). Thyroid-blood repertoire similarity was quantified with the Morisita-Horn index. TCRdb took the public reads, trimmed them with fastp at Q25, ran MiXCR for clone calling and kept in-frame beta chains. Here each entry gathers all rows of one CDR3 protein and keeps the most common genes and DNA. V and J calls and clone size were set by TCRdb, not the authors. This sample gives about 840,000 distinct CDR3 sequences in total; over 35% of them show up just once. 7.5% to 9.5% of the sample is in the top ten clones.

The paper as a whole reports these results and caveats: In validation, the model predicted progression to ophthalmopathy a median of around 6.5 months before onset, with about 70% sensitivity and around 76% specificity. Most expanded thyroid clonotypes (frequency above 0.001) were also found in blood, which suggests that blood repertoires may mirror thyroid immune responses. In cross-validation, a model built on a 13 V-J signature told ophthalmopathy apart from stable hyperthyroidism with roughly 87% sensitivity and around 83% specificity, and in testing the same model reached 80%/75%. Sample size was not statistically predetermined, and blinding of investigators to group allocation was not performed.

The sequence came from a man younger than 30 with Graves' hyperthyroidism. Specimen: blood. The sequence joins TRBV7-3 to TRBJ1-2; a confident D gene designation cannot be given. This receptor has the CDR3 CASSFGLNYGYTF. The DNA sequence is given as TGTGCCAGCAGCTTTGGGCTGAACTATGGCTACACCTTC.